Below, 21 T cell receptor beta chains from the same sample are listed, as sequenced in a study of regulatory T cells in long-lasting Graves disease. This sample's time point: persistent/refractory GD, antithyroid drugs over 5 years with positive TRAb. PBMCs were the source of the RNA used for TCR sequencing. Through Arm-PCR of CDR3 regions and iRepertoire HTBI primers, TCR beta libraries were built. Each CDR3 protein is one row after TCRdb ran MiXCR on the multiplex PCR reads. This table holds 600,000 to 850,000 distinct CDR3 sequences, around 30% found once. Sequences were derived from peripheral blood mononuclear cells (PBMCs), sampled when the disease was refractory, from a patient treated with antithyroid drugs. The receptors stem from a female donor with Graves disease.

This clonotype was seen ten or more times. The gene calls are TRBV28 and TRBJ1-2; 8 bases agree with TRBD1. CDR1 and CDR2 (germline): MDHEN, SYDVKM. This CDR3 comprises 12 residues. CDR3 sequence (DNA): TGTGCGGTCCCCAGGGGGCTAGATGGCTACACCTTC. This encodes CAVPRGLDGYTF.

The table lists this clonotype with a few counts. In DNA form, the CDR3 reads TGCAGTGCTAGAGATAACCGGATCTATGGCTACACCTTC. This codes for CSARDNRIYGYTF. The chain uses TRBV20-1 and TRBJ1-2, with D unresolved. The CDR3 has 13 amino acids. From germline, CDR1 is DFQATT and CDR2 SNEGSKA (reference sequence). The V end was cut by 0 bases, the J end by 4 bases, with 9 bases between.

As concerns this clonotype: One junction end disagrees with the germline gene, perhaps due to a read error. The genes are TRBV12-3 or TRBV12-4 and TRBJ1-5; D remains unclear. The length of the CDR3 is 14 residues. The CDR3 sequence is CASSPGPLNRPQHF. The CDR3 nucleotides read TGTGCCAGCTCCCCCGGGCCCCTAAATCGGCCCCAGCATTTT.

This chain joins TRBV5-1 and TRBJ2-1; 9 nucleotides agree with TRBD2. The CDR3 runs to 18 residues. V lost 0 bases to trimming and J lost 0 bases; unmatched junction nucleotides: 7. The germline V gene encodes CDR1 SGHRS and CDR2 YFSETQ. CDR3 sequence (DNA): TGCGCCAGCAGCTTGGAGGGCGGGGGGGCGAGCTCCTACAATGAGCAGTTCTTC. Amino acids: CASSLEGGGASSYNEQFF.

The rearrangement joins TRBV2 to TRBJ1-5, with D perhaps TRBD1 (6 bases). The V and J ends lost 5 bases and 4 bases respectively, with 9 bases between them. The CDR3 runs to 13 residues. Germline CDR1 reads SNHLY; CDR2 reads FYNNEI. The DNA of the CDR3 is TGTGCCAGCAGTACAGGGAGGAATCAGCCCCAGCATTTT. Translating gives CASSTGRNQPQHF.

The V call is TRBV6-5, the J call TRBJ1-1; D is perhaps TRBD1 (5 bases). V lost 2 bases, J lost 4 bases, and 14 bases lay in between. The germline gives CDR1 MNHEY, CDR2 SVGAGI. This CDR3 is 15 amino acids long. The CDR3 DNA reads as TGTGCCAGCAGTTACAAGGGGCTGCGTGGCACTGAAGCTTTCTTT. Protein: CASSYKGLRGTEAFF.

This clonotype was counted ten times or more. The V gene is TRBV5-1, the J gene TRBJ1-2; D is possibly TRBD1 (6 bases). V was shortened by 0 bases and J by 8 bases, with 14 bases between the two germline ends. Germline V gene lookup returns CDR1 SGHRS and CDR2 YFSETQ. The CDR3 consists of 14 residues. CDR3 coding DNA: TGCGCCAGCAGCTTGGGCCCACAGGGTTACGGCTACACCTTC. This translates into CASSLGPQGYGYTF.

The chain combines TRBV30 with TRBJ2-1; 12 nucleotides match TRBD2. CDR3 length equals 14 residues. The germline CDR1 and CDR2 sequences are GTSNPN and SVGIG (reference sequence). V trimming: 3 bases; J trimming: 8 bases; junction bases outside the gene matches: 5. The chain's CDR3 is CAWRPGLAGHEQFF. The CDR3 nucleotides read TGTGCCTGGAGGCCGGGACTAGCGGGTCATGAGCAGTTCTTC.

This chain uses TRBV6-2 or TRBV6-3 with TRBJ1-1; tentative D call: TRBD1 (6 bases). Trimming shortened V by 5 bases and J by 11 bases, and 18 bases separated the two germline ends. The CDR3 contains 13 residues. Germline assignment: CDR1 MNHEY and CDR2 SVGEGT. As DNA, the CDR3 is TGTGCCAGCAGTCCCGATCGGACAGCCGAGGCTTTCTTT. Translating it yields CASSPDRTAEAFF.

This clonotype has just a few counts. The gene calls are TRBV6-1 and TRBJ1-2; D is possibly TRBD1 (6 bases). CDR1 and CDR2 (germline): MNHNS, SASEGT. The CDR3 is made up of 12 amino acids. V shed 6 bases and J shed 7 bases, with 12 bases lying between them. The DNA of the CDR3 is TGTGCCAGCAGGCGACAGGAAAGTGGCTACACCTTC. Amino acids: CASRRQESGYTF.

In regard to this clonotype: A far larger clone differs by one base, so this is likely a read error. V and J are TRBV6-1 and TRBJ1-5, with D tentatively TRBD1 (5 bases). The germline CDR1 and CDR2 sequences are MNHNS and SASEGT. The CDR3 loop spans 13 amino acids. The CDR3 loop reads CAGSRGSNQPQHF. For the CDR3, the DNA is TGTGCCGGCAGTAGGGGTAGCAATCAGCCCCAGCATTTT.

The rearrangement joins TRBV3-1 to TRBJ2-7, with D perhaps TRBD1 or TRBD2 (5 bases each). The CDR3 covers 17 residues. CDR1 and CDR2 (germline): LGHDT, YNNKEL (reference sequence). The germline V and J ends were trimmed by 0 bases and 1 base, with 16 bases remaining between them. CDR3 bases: TGTGCCAGCAGCCAAGACTTGGGGGTAGAAGGGTCCTACGAGCAGTACTTC. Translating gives CASSQDLGVEGSYEQYF.

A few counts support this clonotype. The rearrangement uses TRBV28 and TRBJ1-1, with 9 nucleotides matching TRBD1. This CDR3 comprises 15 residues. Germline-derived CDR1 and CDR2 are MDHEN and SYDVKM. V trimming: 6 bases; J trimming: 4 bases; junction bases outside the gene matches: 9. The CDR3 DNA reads TGTGCCAGCAGGGGACAGGGAAGCTGGGGCACTGAAGCTTTCTTT. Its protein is CASRGQGSWGTEAFF. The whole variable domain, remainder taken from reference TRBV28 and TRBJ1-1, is DVKVTQSSRYLVKRTGEKVFLECVQDMDHENMFWYRQDPGLGLRLIYFSYDVKMKEKGDIPEGYSVSREKKERFSLILESASTNQTSMYLCASRGQGSWGTEAFFGQGTRLTVV.

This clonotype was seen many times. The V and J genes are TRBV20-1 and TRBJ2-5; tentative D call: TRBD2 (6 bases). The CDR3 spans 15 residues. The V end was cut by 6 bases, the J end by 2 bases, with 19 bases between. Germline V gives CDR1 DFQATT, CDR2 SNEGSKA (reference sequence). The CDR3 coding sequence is TGCAGTGCGAAAACATCGACGGGGAGGCAAGAGACCCAGTACTTC. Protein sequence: CSAKTSTGRQETQYF.

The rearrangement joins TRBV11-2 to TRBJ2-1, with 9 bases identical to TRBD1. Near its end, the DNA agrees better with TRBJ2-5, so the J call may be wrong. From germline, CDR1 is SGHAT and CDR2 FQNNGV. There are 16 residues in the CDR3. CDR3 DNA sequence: TGTGCCAGCAGCCCGAGACCCAACAGGGGGCGGGAGACCCAGTACTTC. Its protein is CASSPRPNRGRETQYF.

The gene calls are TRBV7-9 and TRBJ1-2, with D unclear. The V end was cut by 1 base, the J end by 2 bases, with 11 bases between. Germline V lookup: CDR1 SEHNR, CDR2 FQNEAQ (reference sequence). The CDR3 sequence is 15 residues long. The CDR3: CASSLEVSANYGYTF. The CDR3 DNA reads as TGTGCCAGCAGCTTAGAGGTATCGGCGAACTATGGCTACACCTTC.

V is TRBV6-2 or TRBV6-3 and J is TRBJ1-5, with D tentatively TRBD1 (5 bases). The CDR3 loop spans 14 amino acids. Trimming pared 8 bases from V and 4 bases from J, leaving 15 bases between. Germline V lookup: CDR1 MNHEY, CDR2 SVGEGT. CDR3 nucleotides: TGTGCCAGCGGCAGTGGGGGGGGTAATCAGCCCCAGCATTTT. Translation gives CASGSGGGNQPQHF.

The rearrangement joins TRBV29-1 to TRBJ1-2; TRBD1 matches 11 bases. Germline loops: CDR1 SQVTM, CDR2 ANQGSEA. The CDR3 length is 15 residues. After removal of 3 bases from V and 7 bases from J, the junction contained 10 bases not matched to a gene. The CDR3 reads CSVDVLGQGASGYTF. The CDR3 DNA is TGCAGCGTTGATGTCCTTGGACAGGGGGCCTCTGGCTACACCTTC.

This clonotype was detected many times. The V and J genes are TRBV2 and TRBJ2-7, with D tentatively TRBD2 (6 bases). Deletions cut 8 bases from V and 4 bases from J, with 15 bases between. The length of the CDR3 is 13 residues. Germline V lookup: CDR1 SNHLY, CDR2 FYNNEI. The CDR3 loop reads CASDRDLTYEQYF. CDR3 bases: TGTGCCAGCGACCGGGACTTAACATACGAGCAGTACTTC.

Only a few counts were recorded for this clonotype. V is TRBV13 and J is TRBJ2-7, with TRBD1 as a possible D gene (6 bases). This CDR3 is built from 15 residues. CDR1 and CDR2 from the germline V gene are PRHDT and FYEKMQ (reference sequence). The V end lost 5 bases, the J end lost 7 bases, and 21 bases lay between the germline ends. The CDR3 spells CASSRRDTGLGEQYF. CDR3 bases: TGTGCCAGCAGCAGACGGGACACCGGCCTCGGGGAGCAGTACTTC.

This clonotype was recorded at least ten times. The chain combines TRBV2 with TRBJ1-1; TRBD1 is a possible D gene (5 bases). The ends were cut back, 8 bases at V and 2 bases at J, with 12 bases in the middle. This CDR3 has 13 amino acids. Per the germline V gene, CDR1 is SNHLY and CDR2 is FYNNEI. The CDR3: CASGAETNTEAFF. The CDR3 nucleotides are TGTGCCAGCGGGGCCGAGACTAACACTGAAGCTTTCTTT.